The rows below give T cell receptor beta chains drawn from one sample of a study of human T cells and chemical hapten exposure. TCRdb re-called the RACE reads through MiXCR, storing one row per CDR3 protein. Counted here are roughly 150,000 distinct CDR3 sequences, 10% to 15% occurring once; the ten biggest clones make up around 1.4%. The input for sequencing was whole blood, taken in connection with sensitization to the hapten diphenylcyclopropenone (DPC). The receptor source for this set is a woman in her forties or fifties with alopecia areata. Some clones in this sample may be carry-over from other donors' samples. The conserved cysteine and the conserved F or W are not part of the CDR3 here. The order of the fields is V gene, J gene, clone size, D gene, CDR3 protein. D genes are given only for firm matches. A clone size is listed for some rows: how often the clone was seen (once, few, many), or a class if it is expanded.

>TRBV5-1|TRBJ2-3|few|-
ASRSGTHTDTQY
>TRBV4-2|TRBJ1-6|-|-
ASSPPQGPRNSPLH
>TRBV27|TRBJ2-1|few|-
ASTPMGEVGNEQF
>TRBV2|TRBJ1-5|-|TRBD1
ASRDGQGRYSNQPQH
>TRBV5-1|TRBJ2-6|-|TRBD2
ASSHGLAGGQAGANVLT
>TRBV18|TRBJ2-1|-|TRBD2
ASSRPGLAAYNEQF
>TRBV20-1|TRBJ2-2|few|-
SARADRSRTGELF
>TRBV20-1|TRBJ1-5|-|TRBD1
SARVPQGHNQPQH
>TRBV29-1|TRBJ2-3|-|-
SVAPLRLADTQY
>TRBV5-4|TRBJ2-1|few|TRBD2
ASSRIGRAYNEQF
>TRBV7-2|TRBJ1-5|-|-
ASSLVGLSNQPQH
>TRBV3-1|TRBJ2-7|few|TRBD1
ASRAAGTGSYEQY
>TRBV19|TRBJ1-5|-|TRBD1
ASSQQGAGNQPQH
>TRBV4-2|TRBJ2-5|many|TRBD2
ASSQDRPSGYQETQY
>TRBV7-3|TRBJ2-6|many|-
ASSLVGTSGSGANVLT
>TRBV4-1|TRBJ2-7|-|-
ASSRLPDYEQY
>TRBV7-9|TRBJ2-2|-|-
ASSFFGQNTGELF
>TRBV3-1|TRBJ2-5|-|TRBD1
TSSQVDRAETQY
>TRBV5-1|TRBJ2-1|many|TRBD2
ASSLASGSVNEQF
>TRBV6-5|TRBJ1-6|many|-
ASSYANSPLH
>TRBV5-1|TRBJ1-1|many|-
ASSSQNLNTEAF
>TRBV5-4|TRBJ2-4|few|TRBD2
ASSPRTSGRVGNIQY
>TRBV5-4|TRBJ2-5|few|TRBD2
ASSSLTSLQETQY
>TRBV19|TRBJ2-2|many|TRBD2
ASSIGTSRDGELF
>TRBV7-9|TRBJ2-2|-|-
ATLEAGELF
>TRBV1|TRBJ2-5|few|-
TSSQPGLAGKETQY